This TCR beta chain comes out of a study of OX40 agonist ivuxolimab in advanced cancers. With 4 bases removed from V and 0 bases from J, the gap between germline ends came to 21 bases. The CDR3 runs 18 residues. CDR1 and CDR2 from the germline V gene are SGHDN and FVKESK. Clones were sequenced by immunoSEQ multiplex PCR, and TCRdb holds only the in-frame ones, with some missing. The table shows about 72,000 clones, with 75% to 95% occurring only once. Sequences were derived from CD4+ or CD8+ T cells sorted from blood, sampled in a trial of the OX40 agonist ivuxolimab. This chain uses TRBV14 with TRBJ2-5, with D maybe TRBD2 (6 bases). This TCR came from an adult with an advanced solid tumor such as melanoma, head and neck, liver or kidney cancer. The CDR3 reads CASSPSPRVAEYQETQYF. DNA of the CDR3: TGTGCCAGCAGCCCCTCCCCTAGGGTAGCGGAGTACCAAGAGACCCAGTACTTC.